This T cell receptor (beta chain) derives from a study of shared clonotypes between healthy human individuals. As to this clone: As yet, its antigen is unknown.

The study's findings and limits: When naive CD4 clonotypes were compared across a handful of donors, about 5% were shared.

Per germline, CDR1 SGHTA and CDR2 FQGNSA. This CDR3 has 15 residues. V was pared by 6 bases and J by 3 bases, with 9 bases of the junction left unmatched. Repertoires were generated with immunoSEQ multiplex PCR, while TCRdb's copy carries only in-frame clones and drops some. The sample has over 800,000 clones, around 93% seen once. CD8 cells regarded as naive lacked CD45RO, were positively chosen for CCR7, and omitted terminally differentiated effector memory CD45RA+ cells. The chain is built from TRBV7-2 and TRBJ2-7; 9 nucleotides match TRBD1. This receptor was obtained from a man aged 30 to 45 in good health. Sequencing used naive CD8+ T cells sorted from blood. The CDR3 sequence is CASRPGTGLIYEQYF. The CDR3 bases are TGTGCCAGCAGACCCGGGACAGGGTTGATCTACGAGCAGTACTTC.